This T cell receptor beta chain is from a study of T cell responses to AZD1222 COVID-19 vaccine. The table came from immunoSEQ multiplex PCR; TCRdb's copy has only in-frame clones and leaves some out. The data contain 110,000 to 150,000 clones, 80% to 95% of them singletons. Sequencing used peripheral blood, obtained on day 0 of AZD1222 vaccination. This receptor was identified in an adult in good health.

The DNA of the CDR3 is TGTGCCAGCAACGACGTGGCCGGTCGACAGGGGACCACTGAAGCTTTCTTT. Translated: CASNDVAGRQGTTEAFF. The chain combines TRBV11-2 with TRBJ1-1; 8 bases agree with TRBD1. Germline V gives CDR1 SGHAT, CDR2 FQNNGV. CDR3 length: 17 amino acids. V gave up 7 bases and J gave up 4 bases; unmatched junction bases: 17. Based on the CDR3 plus reference TRBV11-2 and TRBJ1-1, the full variable domain is EAGVAQSPRYKIIEKRQSVAFWCNPISGHATLYWYQQILGQGPKLLIQFQNNGVVDDSQLPKDRFSAERLKGVDSTLKIQPAKLEDSAVYLCASNDVAGRQGTTEAFFGQGTRLTVV.